Reported below is one T cell receptor (beta chain). Its antigen target is currently unknown. No per-base quality is available; no much larger clone lies one base away. PBMCs were isolated by Ficoll-Paque density gradient centrifugation. TCRdb records Illumina NovaSeq 6000 as the sequencer. TCRalpha and TCRbeta cDNA libraries were built by 5'RACE with constant-segment primers, adding sample barcodes and unique molecular identifiers. Trizol reagent was used to extract RNA from every sample. Library amplification was performed in two PCR steps, and a second sample barcode and Illumina TruSeq adapters were introduced in the second step. The libraries were sequenced on an Illumina NovaSeq using 2 x 150 bp paired-end reads. Per the original workflow: With migec v1.2.7, reads were demultiplexed and then collapsed into UMI-guided consensus sequences. Using mixcr v2.1.11, UMI consensuses were aligned to TRA and TRB V and J templates and then assembled into clonotypes. Clonotypes were classified as expanded or contracted when called significant by both edgeR and NoisET, with noise models trained on biological replicates. For edgeR calls, the thresholds were a false discovery rate-adjusted p below 0.01 and a log2 fold-change of 1. As an exploratory analysis of dynamics, max-normalized trajectories of the 1000 most abundant clonotypes were examined with PCA combined with hierarchical clustering. Separately sequenced CD4+ and CD8+ repertoires were used to assign the CD4 or CD8 phenotype of responding clones. TCRdb reworked the public reads: Q25 trimming with fastp, MiXCR clone assembly, productive beta chains retained. For every CDR3 protein sequence, its rows merge into one entry that carries the most common genes and DNA. The V and J calls shown here were made by TCRdb, not taken from the authors' results. Here the sample has under 150,000 distinct CDR3 sequences; 20% to 25% occur a single time. The top ten clonotypes cover about 38% of the sample.

The sample comes from a study of T-cell memory formation after mild COVID-19 (dated by TCRdb to about 2021). General notes on the study: TCR sequence clusters from the two donors were found to be largely donor specific. T-cell clones expanding and contracting after mild COVID-19 in two donors were tracked by longitudinal TCRalpha and TCRbeta repertoire sequencing. Two young, previously healthy adult volunteers made up the cohort, one male and one female.

What the research found in general, with its limitations: The study included only a couple of mild cases, and larger cohorts that include severe cases with pre-infection samples were judged to be necessary. Some responding clones were found in pre-infection memory, which suggests that pre-existing cross-reactive memory T cells took part in the SARS-CoV-2 response. Contracting CD4+ clones appeared mostly in the CM and EM memory subsets, whereas CD8+ clones were enriched in EMRA. Whether the second-wave clones peaking on day 37 were SARS-CoV-2 specific was not confirmed. From day 15 to 85, contracting clones showed balanced CD4/CD8 phenotypes, whereas a second wave of clones that expanded from day 15 to 37 leaned towards CD4+.

The CDR3, cysteine through phenylalanine, is 15 amino acids long. The DNA shown is the 45-base CDR3, in frame from base 1. The germline ends are 10 bases apart after V is trimmed by 1 base and J by 1 base. Sequencing was carried out using PBMCs or a T cell subset sorted from them (not recorded which). The sequence is built from TRBV12-3 or TRBV12-4 and TRBJ2-5, with TRBD1 as a weak D call on 6 bases. The TCR was taken from a man between 18 and 35 years old who had mild COVID-19 (a few samples of this study predate the infection). The sample titles of this study are shuffled in the database, so cell type and time point are left out; the donor was told from shared clones. The bases are TGTGCCAGCAGTTTAGATTGGACAGTCCAAGAGACCCAGTACTTC. Its amino acids are CASSLDWTVQETQYF.